This is a list of T cell receptor beta chains from one sample in a study of blood T cells in healthy people across ages. TCRdb independently ran MiXCR on the 5' RACE reads; one entry per CDR3 protein. The sample has 1.5 million to 2 million distinct CDR3 sequences; about 31% are singletons. The specimen was blood. All receptors come from a woman in her thirties in good health. Each CDR3 is given with its conserved first and last residue. The order of the fields is D gene, CDR3 length, V gene, clone size, J gene, CDR3 DNA, CDR3 protein. The D gene is left open where the match is weak. The size of a clone is reported for some rows only, either as once, few or many, or as a class for expanded clones.

.	18	TRBV4-1	.	TRBJ1-1	TGCGCCAGCAAGCCAAAAGTGTTGATTCGGGAGGAGAACACTGAAGCTTTCTTT	CASKPKVLIREENTEAFF
.	13	TRBV20-1	few	TRBJ2-7	TGCAGTGCTAGAGCTCCAGAATTCTACGAGCAGTACTTC	CSARAPEFYEQYF
.	13	TRBV27	.	TRBJ2-5	TGTGCCAGCAGTTTGATGGACCGTCAAAGAGAGTACTTC	CASSLMDRQREYF
TRBD2	17	TRBV28	.	TRBJ2-5	TGTGCCAGCAGTCTATTAGTAGCGGGAGGACTCCTGGGGGAGCAGTACTTC	CASSLLVAGGLLGEQYF
.	15	TRBV5-1	few	TRBJ2-5	TGCGCCAGCAGCTTGGCGACGGAAGTGGGGGAGACCCAGTACTTC	CASSLATEVGETQYF
.	11	TRBV29-1	many	TRBJ1-1	TGCAGCGCCAGGGGCGGTGATGAAGCTTTCTTT	CSARGGDEAFF
.	15	TRBV7-9	few	TRBJ1-6	TGTGCCAGCAGCACCCCGACGGGGTACAATTCACCCCTCCACTTT	CASSTPTGYNSPLHF
.	15	TRBV14	few	TRBJ1-5	TGTGCCAGCAGCCAAGCCCAGGGTGGGAATCAGCCCCAGCATTTT	CASSQAQGGNQPQHF
TRBD1	14	TRBV3-1	.	TRBJ1-1	TGTGCCAGCAGCCAAGATGTAGACAGGGGGGAAGCTTTCTTT	CASSQDVDRGEAFF
TRBD2	17	TRBV7-8	few	TRBJ2-3	TGTGCCAGCAGCAAGAGGACTAGCGGGGTGAGCACAGATACGCAGTATTTT	CASSKRTSGVSTDTQYF
.	13	TRBV7-2	many	TRBJ2-1	TGTGCCAGCAGCTTAAGGCAGATTAATGAGCAGTTCTTC	CASSLRQINEQFF
.	14	TRBV7-2	many	TRBJ1-1	TGTGCCAGCAGCTCCATCGCAGGGGTCACTGAAGCTTTCTTT	CASSSIAGVTEAFF
TRBD2	15	TRBV20-1	.	TRBJ2-3	TGCAGTGCTAGGGGGGGGAGTGAGAGGACAGATACGCAGTATTTT	CSARGGSERTDTQYF
TRBD1	15	TRBV4-1	.	TRBJ1-2	TGCGCCAGCAGCCACTCGGGACAGCCCAACTATGGCTACACCTTC	CASSHSGQPNYGYTF
TRBD2	13	TRBV27	.	TRBJ2-1	TGTGCCAGCAGAGAAAATCTAGCGGGAGACCAGTTCTTC	CASRENLAGDQFF
.	15	TRBV24-1	few	TRBJ2-1	TGTGCCACCAGTGAGCCGGCGCGGAGCTACAATGAGCAGTTCTTC	CATSEPARSYNEQFF
TRBD1	16	TRBV4-1	many	TRBJ2-7	TGCGCCAGCAGCCCCTTTCATCCGGGACAGGGGCACGAGCAGTACTTC	CASSPFHPGQGHEQYF
.	16	TRBV20-1	few	TRBJ2-7	TGCAGTGCTAGTGGCAGAGGGCAGGGGTTTTCCTACGAGCAGTACTTC	CSASGRGQGFSYEQYF
TRBD2	13	TRBV20-1	.	TRBJ2-3	TGCAGTCAGCGGCTAGCGGGGGCCCTGGCGCAGTATTTT	CSQRLAGALAQYF
TRBD1	15	TRBV12-3/TRBV12-4	few	TRBJ1-5	TGTGCCAGCAACCGCGGGACAGGGTACAATCAGCCCCAGCATTTT	CASNRGTGYNQPQHF
.	16	TRBV11-2	few	TRBJ2-1	TGTGCCAGCACCCCCATAGGGTTGGGGTCCTACAATGAGCAGTTCTTC	CASTPIGLGSYNEQFF
.	18	TRBV20-1	few	TRBJ2-7	TGCAGTGCTTTCCCACGAAGCACAGCTAGCATCGCGGGCTACGAGCAGTACTTC	CSAFPRSTASIAGYEQYF
TRBD1	13	TRBV24-1	.	TRBJ2-5	TGTGCCACCAGTGGCCAGGGGGAAGAGACCCAGTACTTC	CATSGQGEETQYF
TRBD2	18	TRBV20-1	.	TRBJ2-1	TGCAGTGCTAGCAGTCCTAGCGGGAGCCTGAGCTCCTACAATGAGCAGTTCTTC	CSASSPSGSLSSYNEQFF
TRBD1	14	TRBV27	.	TRBJ1-2	TGTGCCAGCAGTCTCACAGGGGCCCGCAATGGCTACACCTTC	CASSLTGARNGYTF
.	15	TRBV20-1	.	TRBJ2-3	TGCAGTGCTCCCCACCCCGGACAGAGCGCAGATACGCAGTATTTT	CSAPHPGQSADTQYF
TRBD2	20	TRBV5-1	.	TRBJ2-1	TGCGCCAGCAGCCCAACGGGACTAGCGGGAGCCCCGGGCATCTACAATGAGCAGTTCTTC	CASSPTGLAGAPGIYNEQFF
.	17	TRBV15	.	TRBJ2-1	TGTGCCACCAGCAGAGATATGGGTGGGGGGATCTACAATGAGCAGTTCTTC	CATSRDMGGGIYNEQFF
TRBD1	15	TRBV5-1	.	TRBJ1-1	TGCGCCAGCAGCGCATCCGGGACAGGCTACACTGAAGCTTTCTTT	CASSASGTGYTEAFF
.	14	TRBV28	many	TRBJ2-5	TGTGCCAGCAGTTTAGGTCTGTCTGGAGAGACCCAGTACTTC	CASSLGLSGETQYF
.	11	TRBV2	.	TRBJ1-2	TGTGCCAGCAAGGGGGACTCTCGCTACACCTTC	CASKGDSRYTF
TRBD2	18	TRBV5-1	.	TRBJ2-7	TGCGCCAGCAGCTTGGATACTAGCGGACCCACTAACCTATACGAGCAGTACTTC	CASSLDTSGPTNLYEQYF
.	14	TRBV3-1	.	TRBJ2-3	TGTGCCAGCAGCCCCCGTGCTAGGGCGGATACGCAGTATTTT	CASSPRARADTQYF
.	16	TRBV5-1	.	TRBJ2-3	TGCGCCAGCAGCTGGGGGACGGGGAGCCTCACAGATACGCAGTATTTT	CASSWGTGSLTDTQYF
TRBD1	13	TRBV27	.	TRBJ2-7	TGTGCCTCCCAAGACAGGGTAAAGTACGAGCAGTACTTC	CASQDRVKYEQYF
TRBD2	15	TRBV9	.	TRBJ2-3	TGTGCCAGCAGCTCCCAGACTAGCGGGGGGGCTACGCAGTATTTT	CASSSQTSGGATQYF
TRBD2	16	TRBV3-1	many	TRBJ2-5	TGTGCCAGCAGCCAGCAGCGCGGGGGGTTCGGAGAGACCCAGTACTTC	CASSQQRGGFGETQYF
TRBD1	15	TRBV9	few	TRBJ2-5	TGTGCCAGCAGCGCCGGTCCGGGACAGAAAGAGACCCAGTACTTC	CASSAGPGQKETQYF
TRBD2	18	TRBV4-1	many	TRBJ2-7	TGCGCCAGCAGCCAAGATTTCCTAGCGGGGGATCATTCCTACGAGCAGTACTTC	CASSQDFLAGDHSYEQYF
.	14	TRBV28	.	TRBJ2-5	TGTGCCAGCAGTTCCCGGGGATCGAGGGAGACCCAGTACTTC	CASSSRGSRETQYF
.	14	TRBV12-3/TRBV12-4	many	TRBJ2-7	TGTGCCAGCAGTCCTCGGCAGGGTAGCTACGAGCAGTACTTC	CASSPRQGSYEQYF
.	15	TRBV6-1	.	TRBJ2-3	TGTGCCAGCACGGGGAGGGGGCAAGGTACAGATACGCAGTATTTT	CASTGRGQGTDTQYF
TRBD1	16	TRBV10-3	few	TRBJ1-5	TGTGCCATCAGTGACCCGACAGGGGAGGAAAATCAGCCCCAGCATTTT	CAISDPTGEENQPQHF
TRBD2	17	TRBV4-2	.	TRBJ2-3	TGTGCCAGCAGACGCAGTGTGACTAGCGGGAGTTCAGATACGCAGTATTTT	CASRRSVTSGSSDTQYF
.	15	TRBV10-3	.	TRBJ1-1	TGTGCCATCAGTGAGTCGAATCGACCGAACACTGAAGCTTTCTTT	CAISESNRPNTEAFF
.	17	TRBV4-1	.	TRBJ2-4	TGCGCCAGCAGCCAAGATCTATTGGAGTGGGGCAAAAACATTCAGTACTTC	CASSQDLLEWGKNIQYF
TRBD1	15	TRBV13	.	TRBJ2-3	TGTGCCAGCAGCTTAGGGGGACAGCACACAGATACGCAGTATTTT	CASSLGGQHTDTQYF
TRBD2	15	TRBV5-1	.	TRBJ2-7	TGCGCCAGCAGCGCTGGGACTAGCGACTCCTACGAGCAGTACTTC	CASSAGTSDSYEQYF
.	16	TRBV7-6	.	TRBJ2-7	TGTGCCAGCGGGCCGCGGGCTAGCGAAGACTCCTACGAGCAGTACTTC	CASGPRASEDSYEQYF
TRBD2	15	TRBV5-1	.	TRBJ2-1	TGCGCCAGCAGCTTGAGGGGCGGGGGACTTGATGAGCAGTTCTTC	CASSLRGGGLDEQFF
.	12	TRBV20-1	.	TRBJ2-3	TGCAGTAAACCTCACAAATCAGATACGCAGTATTTT	CSKPHKSDTQYF
.	14	TRBV12-3/TRBV12-4	.	TRBJ2-3	TGTGCCAGCAGTTGGGGGGTGAGAGCAGATGCGCAGTATTTT	CASSWGVRADAQYF
TRBD1	15	TRBV5-1	few	TRBJ2-7	TGTGCCAGCAGCTTAGCCGGGACAGACTCCTACGAGCAGTACTTC	CASSLAGTDSYEQYF